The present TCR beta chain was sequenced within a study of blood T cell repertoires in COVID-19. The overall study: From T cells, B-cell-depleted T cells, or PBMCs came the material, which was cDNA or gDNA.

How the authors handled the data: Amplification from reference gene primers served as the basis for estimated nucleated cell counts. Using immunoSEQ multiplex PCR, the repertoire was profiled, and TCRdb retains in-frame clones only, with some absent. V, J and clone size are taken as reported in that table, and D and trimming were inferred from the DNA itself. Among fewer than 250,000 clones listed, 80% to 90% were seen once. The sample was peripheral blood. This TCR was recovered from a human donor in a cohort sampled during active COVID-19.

DNA for the CDR3: TGTGCCAGTAGACAAGGACAGTTTCGCGAGACCCAGTACTTC. Amino acids: CASRQGQFRETQYF. The chain employs TRBV19 and TRBJ2-5; D is possibly TRBD1 (6 bases). Per germline, CDR1 LNHDA and CDR2 SQIVND (reference sequence). Trimming cost V 6 bases and J 5 bases, with 16 bases left between them. CDR3 length: 14 residues. Full variable domain (missing parts from reference TRBV19 and TRBJ2-5): DGGITQSPKYLFRKEGQNVTLSCEQNLNHDAMYWYRQDPGQGLRLIYYSQIVNDFQKGDIAEGYSVSREKKESFPLTVTSAQKNPTAFYLCASRQGQFRETQYFGPGTRLLVL.